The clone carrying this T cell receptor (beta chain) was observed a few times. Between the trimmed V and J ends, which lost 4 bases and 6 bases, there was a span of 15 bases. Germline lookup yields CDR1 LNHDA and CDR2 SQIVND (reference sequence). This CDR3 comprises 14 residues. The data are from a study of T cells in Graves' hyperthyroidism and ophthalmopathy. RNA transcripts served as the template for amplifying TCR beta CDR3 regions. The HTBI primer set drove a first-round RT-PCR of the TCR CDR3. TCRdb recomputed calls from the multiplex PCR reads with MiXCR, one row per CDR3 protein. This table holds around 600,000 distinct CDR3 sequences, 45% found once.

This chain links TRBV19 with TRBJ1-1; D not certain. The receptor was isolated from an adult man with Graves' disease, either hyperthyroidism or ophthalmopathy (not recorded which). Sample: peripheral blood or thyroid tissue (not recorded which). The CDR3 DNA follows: TGTGCCAGTAGTAAACCGACCAGAGGGTCTGAAGCTTTCTTT. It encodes CASSKPTRGSEAFF.